Following are 7 T cell receptor beta chains from one sample sequenced in a study of control samples from healthy donors and cancer patients. TCRdb's table, derived via immunoSEQ multiplex PCR, lists solely in-frame clones and lacks some. The repertoire includes about 410,000 clones, about 93% of them detected once, and over 5.5% sits in the top ten. The sample consisted of PBMCs. These receptor sequences come from a man aged 40-55 years with head and neck cancer.

As to this clone: Additional DNA sequences in this sample encode the identical CDR3. The chain employs TRBV5-1 and TRBJ2-5; D may be TRBD1 (6 bases). CDR1 and CDR2 from the germline V gene are SGHRS and YFSETQ. The CDR3 length is 14 residues. The V and J ends lost 4 bases and 2 bases respectively, with 12 bases between them. CDR3 sequence: CASSLGQIQETQYF. In nucleotides, the CDR3 is TGCGCCAGCAGCCTTGGACAGATACAAGAGACCCAGTACTTC.

The chain is built from TRBV28 and TRBJ1-6; D gene uncertain. The V end was cut by 6 bases, the J end by 6 bases, with 3 bases between. From germline, CDR1 is MDHEN and CDR2 SYDVKM. CDR3 length equals 11 residues. CDR3 nucleotides: TGTGCCAGCAGCATTAATTCACCCCTCCACTTT. Its translation: CASSINSPLHF.

V usage is TRBV9 and J usage is TRBJ2-3; D is perhaps TRBD2 (5 bases). V dropped 0 bases and J dropped 10 bases, with 9 bases sitting between them. The CDR3 consists of 12 residues. Germline loops: CDR1 SGDLS, CDR2 YYNGEE. The CDR3 is CASSVVQEAQYF. CDR3 bases: TGTGCCAGCAGCGTAGTCCAGGAGGCGCAGTATTTT.

The chain couples TRBV27 to TRBJ2-1; a possible D gene is TRBD1 (6 bases). Germline V gives CDR1 MNHEY, CDR2 SMNVEV (reference sequence). CDR3 size: 13 residues. The DNA of the CDR3 is TGTGCGTCATGGGGGCTAGTGTTGAATGAGCAGTTCTTC. It yields the protein CASWGLVLNEQFF.

The rearrangement links TRBV3-1 (or the pseudogene TRBV3-2) to TRBJ2-2; D is unclear. V was clipped by 3 bases and J by 7 bases, with 6 bases between them. This CDR3 spans 12 amino acids. CDR1 and CDR2 (germline): LGHDT, YNNKEL (reference sequence). The CDR3: CASSHQSGELFF. CDR3 nucleotides: TGTGCCAGCAGCCACCAGAGCGGGGAGCTGTTTTTT.

V and J are TRBV24-1 and TRBJ2-6; D unresolved. Trimming pared 10 bases from V and 0 bases from J, leaving 6 bases between. The CDR3 contains 13 residues. CDR1 is KGHDR and CDR2 is SFDVKD in the germline V gene. The CDR3, as DNA: TGTGCCACAGAGAGCTCTGGGGCCAACGTCCTGACTTTC. Amino acid sequence: CATESSGANVLTF.

This chain links TRBV3-1 (or the pseudogene TRBV3-2) with TRBJ2-7; D gene ambiguous. V was pared by 0 bases and J by 3 bases, with 18 bases between. This CDR3 has 17 residues. CDR1 and CDR2 (germline): LGHDT, YNNKEL (reference sequence). This CDR3 reads CASSQETVRSADYEQYF. CDR3 nucleotides: TGTGCCAGCAGCCAAGAAACGGTCCGGAGCGCCGACTACGAGCAGTACTTC.